The entry below gives a single TCR beta chain sequence along with its context. Its target is not known. The sample originates from a study of T cells after posttransplantation cyclophosphamide. Findings and caveats of the study: Blood and skin or GI T cell repertoires showed limited TRB overlap.

The naive gate required viable CD3+CD4+ or CD3+CD8+ cells with CCR7+CD45RA+CD45RO-CD95-CD27+CD28+ phenotype. Peripheral blood was collected from the related graft donor on the marrow donation day. Libraries were prepared by immunoSEQ multiplex PCR; TCRdb keeps only in-frame clonotypes and omits some of them. The sample consists of 200 to 300 clones, about 97% of them appearing once. Per the germline V gene, CDR1 is MGHRA and CDR2 is YSYEKL. The V end was cut by 2 bases, the J end by 7 bases, with 11 bases between. The CDR3 is 14 amino acids. The chain carries TRBV4-1 and TRBJ2-2; D is ambiguous. The TCR was taken from a man aged 45 to 65. Material: naive CD8+ T cells sorted from PBMCs. Written as DNA, the CDR3 is TGCGCCAGCAGCCAACTCCGGGTTCACGGGGAGCTGTTTTTT. Its translation is CASSQLRVHGELFF.